Listed here are 30 T cell receptor beta chains from one sample, sequenced in a study of CD8 T cells in ankylosing spondylitis (dated by TCRdb to about 2017). The library relied on 5' RACE. The data were produced on an Illumina HiSeq 2500. The public reads were reprocessed in TCRdb via fastp at Q25 and MiXCR, keeping in-frame beta chains. All rows with the same CDR3 protein become a single entry with the most common DNA and genes. Across this sample there are under 450,000 distinct CDR3 sequences, with 20% seen only once. The ten largest clones take up about 12% of the sample. Sequenced sample: blood, either unsorted or a sorted T cell fraction (not recorded which). All receptors come from a male donor with ankylosing spondylitis or in good health (not recorded which).

This clonotype was detected a few times. V gene TRBV11-2 combines with J gene TRBJ1-2, with TRBD1 as a possible D gene (5 bases). Trimming pared 1 base from V and 4 bases from J, leaving 10 bases between. Germline-derived CDR1 and CDR2 are SGHAT and FQNNGV. The CDR3 has 14 amino acids. The CDR3 nucleotides are TGTGCCAGCAGCTTAGTCTCAGGGCCCTATGGCTACACCTTC. This translates into CASSLVSGPYGYTF.

The chain links TRBV29-1 to TRBJ2-5, with D possibly matching TRBD1 (6 bases). V was pared by 7 bases and J by 4 bases, with 10 bases between. The germline V gene has CDR1 SQVTM and CDR2 ANQGSEA. CDR3 length: 11 residues. CDR3 residues: CSAQTGETQYF. CDR3 nucleotides: TGCAGCGCCCAGACAGGAGAGACCCAGTACTTC.

This sequence joins TRBV27 and TRBJ2-7; D remains unclear. Germline V gene sequence: CDR1 MNHEY, CDR2 SMNVEV (reference sequence). V was pared by 1 base and J by 6 bases, with 10 bases between. This CDR3 is built from 13 residues. CDR3: CASSLYQVGEQYF. The DNA for the CDR3 is TGTGCCAGCAGTTTATACCAAGTAGGCGAGCAGTACTTC.

This clonotype was recorded a few times. This chain connects TRBV20-1 to TRBJ2-1; 7 bases are shared with TRBD1. Looked up from germline, CDR1 is DFQATT and CDR2 is SNEGSKA (reference sequence). The trim removed 4 bases at V and 1 base at J, leaving 4 bases unmatched. This CDR3 spans 14 amino acids. CDR3 sequence (DNA): TGCAGTGCTACGACAGGGATTTCCTACAATGAGCAGTTCTTC. Protein sequence: CSATTGISYNEQFF.

The chain recombines TRBV27 with TRBJ2-7; tentatively, D is TRBD1 (7 bases). Germline loops: CDR1 MNHEY, CDR2 SMNVEV (reference sequence). V was trimmed by 0 bases and J by 4 bases, leaving 13 bases between them. This CDR3 has 15 amino acids. CDR3 amino acids: CASSLSWPGGYEQYF. CDR3 nucleotides: TGTGCCAGCAGTTTATCCTGGCCAGGGGGGTACGAGCAGTACTTC.

This clonotype has more than one count but fewer than ten. The chain recombines TRBV28 with TRBJ2-7; D remains unclear. Trimming left V 1 base short and J 6 bases short, with 7 bases between. The germline gives CDR1 MDHEN, CDR2 SYDVKM. The length of the CDR3 is 12 residues. CDR3 coding DNA: TGTGCCAGCAGTTTATCATCCCTCGAGCAGTACTTC. Its protein product is CASSLSSLEQYF.

The chain uses TRBV30 and TRBJ2-7; possibly TRBD1 or TRBD2 for D (5 bases each). Looked up from germline, CDR1 is GTSNPN and CDR2 is SVGIG (reference sequence). This CDR3 contains 12 residues. Trimming pared 2 bases from V and 6 bases from J, leaving 11 bases between. DNA for the CDR3: TGTGCCTGGAGTCGTACGGGGCTCGAGCAGTACTTC. Its translation: CAWSRTGLEQYF.

This clonotype was detected only a few times. This chain connects TRBV12-3 or TRBV12-4 to TRBJ1-2; 12 bases match TRBD1. The V gene end was trimmed by 7 bases and the J gene end by 3 bases; junction bases not matched to a gene: 6. This CDR3 is built from 15 residues. The CDR3 sequence: CASTPGQGAYYGYTF. Written as DNA, the CDR3 is TGTGCCAGCACTCCGGGACAGGGGGCATACTATGGCTACACCTTC.

The chain links TRBV20-1 to TRBJ2-7; D unclear. Germline loops: CDR1 DFQATT, CDR2 SNEGSKA (reference sequence). The CDR3 loop spans 14 amino acids. V lost 0 bases, J lost 2 bases, and 11 bases lay in between. CDR3 loop: CSARDRLGTYEQYF. DNA of the CDR3: TGCAGTGCTAGAGATCGCCTGGGTACCTACGAGCAGTACTTC.

The gene calls are TRBV4-2 and TRBJ2-6; D might be TRBD2 (5 bases). The ends were cut back, 4 bases at V and 2 bases at J, with 18 bases in the middle. Germline CDR1 is LGHNA and CDR2 is YNFKEQ. The CDR3 consists of 18 residues. The CDR3 spells CASSPWELAPTGANVLTF. The CDR3 bases are TGTGCCAGCAGCCCCTGGGAGCTAGCCCCGACTGGGGCCAACGTCCTGACTTTC.

This clonotype was observed a few times. The gene calls are TRBV20-1 and TRBJ2-7, with TRBD1 matching 8 bases. The CDR3 runs 13 residues. The V gene's germline CDR1 is DFQATT and CDR2 SNEGSKA (reference sequence). V trimming: 3 bases; J trimming: 4 bases; junction bases outside the gene matches: 5. DNA for the CDR3: TGCAGTGCTAGGGACAGGGTGGTTTACGAGCAGTACTTC. It translates to CSARDRVVYEQYF.

The rearrangement links TRBV6-7 to TRBJ1-1; no firm D call. TRBV6-7 is noted as an ORF with a role that remains uncertain. Trimming removed 1 base from V and 5 bases from J, with 11 bases in between. The CDR3 is 14 amino acids. CDR3 DNA sequence: TGTGCCAGCAGTTACTGTTGCCCCGGGACTGAAGCTTTCTTT. Its protein is CASSYCCPGTEAFF.

This clonotype was seen a few times. This chain uses TRBV27 with TRBJ2-2, with D unresolved. Germline V gene data show CDR1 as MNHEY and CDR2 as SMNVEV (reference sequence). The CDR3 has 14 amino acids. Trimming took 2 bases from V and 10 from J, leaving 14 bases between them. Here the CDR3 DNA reads TGTGCCAGCAGTTTAGGCGCCCCTCAGACGGAGCTGTTTTTT. Protein: CASSLGAPQTELFF.

In its sample, this clonotype was seen a few times. The V and J genes are TRBV11-2 and TRBJ2-7; TRBD1 is a possible D gene (5 bases). V dropped 4 bases and J dropped 5 bases, with 9 bases sitting between them. The CDR3 loop spans 12 amino acids. Germline CDR1 and CDR2: SGHAT and FQNNGV. The CDR3 region has the DNA TGTGCCAGCAGCTCCCACAGGAACGAGCAGTACTTC. Its protein is CASSSHRNEQYF.

The chain has TRBV7-9 and TRBJ1-2, with 9 bases lining up with TRBD1. Trimming took 4 bases from V and 2 from J; bases not matched to a gene: 5. The CDR3 runs to 15 residues. Germline CDR1 SEHNR, CDR2 FQNEAQ (reference sequence). The CDR3 sequence: CASSWDREENYGYTF. CDR3 sequence (DNA): TGTGCCAGCAGCTGGGACAGGGAGGAGAACTATGGCTACACCTTC.

This clonotype came up many times. The chain joins TRBV7-9 to TRBJ2-1, with D possibly being TRBD1 (6 bases). V was clipped by 5 bases and J by 4 bases, with 9 bases between them. This CDR3 has 13 amino acids. CDR1 is SEHNR and CDR2 is FQNEAQ in the germline V gene (reference sequence). CDR3 sequence reads: CASSGGHYNEQFF. The DNA for the CDR3 is TGTGCCAGCAGCGGGGGACATTACAATGAGCAGTTCTTC.

The chain carries TRBV12-3 or TRBV12-4 and TRBJ2-1, with 7 bases aligning to TRBD2. The CDR3 has 13 amino acids. V shed 6 bases and J 9 bases; nucleotides not matched to a gene: 8. CDR3 amino acids: CASSPRLASEQFF. The CDR3 region has the DNA TGTGCCAGCAGCCCCAGACTAGCTTCTGAGCAGTTCTTC.

The chain employs TRBV7-9 and TRBJ2-5; 7 bases map to TRBD1. The germline CDR1 and CDR2 sequences are SEHNR and FQNEAQ (reference sequence). Unmatched junction bases numbered 6, after V lost 1 base and J lost 4 bases. The CDR3 loop spans 15 amino acids. CDR3 nucleotides: TGTGCCAGCAGCTTAGTGGTACAGGGGAGAGAGACCCAGTACTTC. Its protein is CASSLVVQGRETQYF.

This clonotype was picked up a small number of times. V is TRBV19 and J is TRBJ1-1; the D is unclear. The germline CDR1 and CDR2 sequences are LNHDA and SQIVND (reference sequence). Trimming removed 8 bases from V and 4 bases from J, with 11 bases in between. This CDR3 spans 12 amino acids. The CDR3 sequence is CASYMGSTEAFF. CDR3 bases: TGTGCCAGTTACATGGGCAGCACTGAAGCTTTCTTT.

This chain joins TRBV7-9 and TRBJ1-1; 8 positions match TRBD1. V gave up 2 bases and J gave up 1 base; unmatched junction bases: 3. CDR3 length: 15 amino acids. Germline CDR1 and CDR2: SEHNR and FQNEAQ (reference sequence). The CDR3 region has the DNA TGTGCCAGCAGCTTATGGACAGGGTCGAACACTGAAGCTTTCTTT. Residues: CASSLWTGSNTEAFF.

The V call is TRBV25-1, the J call TRBJ2-1; no firm D call. CDR1 MGHDK and CDR2 SYGVNS come from the germline V gene. The CDR3 has 10 amino acids. Trimming stripped 6 bases from V and 9 bases from J, with 6 bases between. As DNA, the CDR3 is TGTGCCAGCAGCGTTTGTGAGCAGTTCTTC. This codes for CASSVCEQFF.

CDR3 in amino acids: CATSRDLSTDTQYF. CDR3 in DNA: TGTGCCACCAGCAGGGACCTTAGCACAGATACGCAGTATTTT. The chain has TRBV15 and TRBJ2-3; D uncertain. The V end lost 3 bases, the J end lost 0 bases, and 7 bases lay between the germline ends. This CDR3 spans 14 amino acids. Germline V gene sequence: CDR1 LNHNV, CDR2 YYDKDF (reference sequence).

This chain links TRBV6-1 with TRBJ2-3; 9 bases match TRBD2. Germline V lookup: CDR1 MNHNS, CDR2 SASEGT. V trimming: 7 bases; J trimming: 6 bases; junction bases outside the gene matches: 11. The length of the CDR3 is 15 residues. This CDR3 reads CASIAGGQYGDTQYF. CDR3 nucleotides: TGTGCCAGCATCGCGGGGGGGCAGTACGGCGATACGCAGTATTTT.

This clonotype was seen a few times. The CDR3 sequence is CASKVGSEAFF. Written as DNA, the CDR3 is TGTGCCAGCAAAGTAGGCTCTGAAGCTTTCTTT. The V call is TRBV12-3 or TRBV12-4, the J call TRBJ1-1; D unclear. CDR3 size: 11 residues. V lost 7 bases to trimming and J lost 6 bases, with 9 bases between them.

The chain combines TRBV19 with TRBJ2-7; TRBD2 might be the D (5 bases). Trimming pared 5 bases from V and 3 bases from J, leaving 20 bases between. CDR1 and CDR2 from the germline V gene are LNHDA and SQIVND (reference sequence). The CDR3 length is 16 residues. In DNA, the CDR3 is TGTGCCAGTAGTTCACCCTCGGGGAAGGTGGACTACGAGCAGTACTTC. This codes for CASSSPSGKVDYEQYF.

The sample holds a few counts of this clonotype. This chain joins TRBV7-9 and TRBJ2-7, with D perhaps TRBD1 (5 bases). V was clipped by 7 bases and J by 12 bases, with 16 bases between them. This CDR3 is built from 11 residues. Germline-derived CDR1 and CDR2 are SEHNR and FQNEAQ (reference sequence). The DNA for the CDR3 is TGTGCCAGCACCAGGGATGTCAGCGTGTACTTC. This codes for CASTRDVSVYF.

This chain connects TRBV29-1 to TRBJ2-1; 8 nucleotides match TRBD1. CDR3 length: 13 amino acids. The V and J ends lost 5 bases and 6 bases, in that order; junction bases with no gene match: 6. The germline CDR1 and CDR2 sequences are SQVTM and ANQGSEA. The CDR3 spells CSVIDRGPNEQFF. The CDR3 DNA reads as TGCAGCGTTATAGACAGGGGTCCCAATGAGCAGTTCTTC.

This clonotype was counted a few times. The V gene is TRBV27, the J gene TRBJ1-5, with D perhaps matching TRBD1 (6 bases). V lost 3 bases and J 6 bases, leaving 9 bases between the germline ends. Looked up from germline, CDR1 is MNHEY and CDR2 is SMNVEV (reference sequence). The CDR3 loop spans 13 amino acids. CDR3 coding DNA: TGTGCCAGCAGTTTGGGGGCGAGTCAGCCCCAGCATTTT. Protein product: CASSLGASQPQHF.

This clonotype was picked up a small number of times. This chain uses TRBV7-2 with TRBJ2-3, with 9 bases aligning to TRBD2. This CDR3 is 16 amino acids long. In germline, CDR1 is SGHTA, CDR2 FQGNSA. V lost 5 bases to trimming and J lost 2 bases; unmatched junction nucleotides: 8. The CDR3 DNA sequence: TGTGCCAGCAGCCTCCTCAGCGGGGGGAACACAGATACGCAGTATTTT. This gives the protein CASSLLSGGNTDTQYF.

J is TRBJ2-2 and V is TRBV3-1; D gene ambiguous. This CDR3 has 15 residues. CDR1 is LGHDT and CDR2 is YNNKEL in the germline V gene (reference sequence). Trimming cost V 0 bases and J 4 bases, with 9 bases left between them. CDR3 coding DNA: TGTGCCAGCAGCCAAGATTTCTGGGGCACCGGGGAGCTGTTTTTT. Residues: CASSQDFWGTGELFF. The full variable domain, in which reference TRBV3-1 and TRBJ2-2 provide the parts outside the CDR3, is DTAVSQTPKYLVTQMGNDKSIKCEQNLGHDTMYWYKQDSKKFLKIMFSYNNKELIINETVPNRFSPKSPDKAHLNLHINSLELGDSAVYFCASSQDFWGTGELFFGEGSRLTVL.